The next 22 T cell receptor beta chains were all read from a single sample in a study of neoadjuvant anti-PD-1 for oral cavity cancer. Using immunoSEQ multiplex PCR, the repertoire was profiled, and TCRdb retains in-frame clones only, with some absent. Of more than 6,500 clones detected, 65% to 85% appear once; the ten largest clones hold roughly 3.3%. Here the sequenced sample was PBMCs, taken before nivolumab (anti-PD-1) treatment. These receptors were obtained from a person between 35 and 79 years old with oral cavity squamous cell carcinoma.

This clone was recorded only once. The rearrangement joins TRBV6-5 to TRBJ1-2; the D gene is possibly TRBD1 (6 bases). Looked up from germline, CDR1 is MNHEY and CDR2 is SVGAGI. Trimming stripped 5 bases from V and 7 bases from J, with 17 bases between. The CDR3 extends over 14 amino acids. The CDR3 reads CASSPDSERRGYTF. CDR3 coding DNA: TGTGCCAGCAGTCCGGACAGCGAACGGCGTGGCTACACCTTC.

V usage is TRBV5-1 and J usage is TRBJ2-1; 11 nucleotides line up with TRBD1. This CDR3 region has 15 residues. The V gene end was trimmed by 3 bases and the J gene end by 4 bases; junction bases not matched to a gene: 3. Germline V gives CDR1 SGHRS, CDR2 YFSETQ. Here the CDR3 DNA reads TGCGCCAGCAGCTGGACAGGGGGCGCATACAATGAGCAGTTCTTC. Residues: CASSWTGGAYNEQFF.

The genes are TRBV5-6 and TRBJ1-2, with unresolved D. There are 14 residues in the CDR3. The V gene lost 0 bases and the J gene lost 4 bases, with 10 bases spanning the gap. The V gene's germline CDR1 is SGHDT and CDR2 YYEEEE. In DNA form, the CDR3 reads TGTGCCAGCAGCTTGGATTTGGGAACCTATGGCTACACCTTC. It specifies CASSLDLGTYGYTF. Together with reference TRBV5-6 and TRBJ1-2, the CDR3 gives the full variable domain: DAGVTQSPTHLIKTRGQQVTLRCSPKSGHDTVSWYQQALGQGPQFIFQYYEEEERQRGNFPDRFSGHQFPNYSSELNVNALLLGDSALYLCASSLDLGTYGYTFGSGTRLTVV.

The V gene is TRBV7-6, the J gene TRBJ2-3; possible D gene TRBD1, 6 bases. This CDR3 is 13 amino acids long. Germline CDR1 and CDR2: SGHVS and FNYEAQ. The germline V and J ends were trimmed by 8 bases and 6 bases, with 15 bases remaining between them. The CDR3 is CASASGVRDTQYF. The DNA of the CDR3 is TGTGCCAGCGCCTCAGGGGTCCGGGATACGCAGTATTTT.

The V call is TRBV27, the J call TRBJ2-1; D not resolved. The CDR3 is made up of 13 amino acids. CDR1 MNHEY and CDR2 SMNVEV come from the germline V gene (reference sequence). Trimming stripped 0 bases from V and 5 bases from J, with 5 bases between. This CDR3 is CASSLSKNNEQFF. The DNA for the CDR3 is TGTGCCAGCAGTTTATCAAAGAACAATGAGCAGTTCTTC.

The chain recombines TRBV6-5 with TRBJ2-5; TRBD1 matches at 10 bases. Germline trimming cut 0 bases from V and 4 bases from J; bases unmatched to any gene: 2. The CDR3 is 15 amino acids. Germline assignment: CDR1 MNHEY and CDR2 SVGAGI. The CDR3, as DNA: TGTGCCAGCAGTTACTCCGGGACAGGGGTAGAGACCCAGTACTTC. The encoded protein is CASSYSGTGVETQYF.

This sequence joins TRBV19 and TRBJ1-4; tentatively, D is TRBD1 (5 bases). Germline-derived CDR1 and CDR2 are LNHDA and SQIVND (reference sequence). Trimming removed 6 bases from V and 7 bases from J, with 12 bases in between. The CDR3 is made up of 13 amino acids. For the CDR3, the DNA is TGTGCCAGTAGGCGCAGGGTTGGTGAAAAACTGTTTTTT. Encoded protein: CASRRRVGEKLFF.

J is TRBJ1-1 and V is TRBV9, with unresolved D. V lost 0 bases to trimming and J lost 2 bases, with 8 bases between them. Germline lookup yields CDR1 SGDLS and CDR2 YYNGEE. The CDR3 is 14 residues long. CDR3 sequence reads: CASSVVHSNTEAFF. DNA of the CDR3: TGTGCCAGCAGCGTAGTACACAGCAACACTGAAGCTTTCTTT.

The CDR3 bases are TGTGCCAGTAGTACGGGACAGGGACTTCACTACGAGCAGTACTTC. It encodes CASSTGQGLHYEQYF. The chain recombines TRBV19 with TRBJ2-7; 9 nucleotides line up with TRBD1. J was trimmed by 3 bases and V by 4 bases; bases with no gene match: 7. The CDR3 is made up of 15 amino acids. Germline loops: CDR1 LNHDA, CDR2 SQIVND (reference sequence). Full variable domain (remainder filled in from reference TRBV19 and TRBJ2-7): DGGITQSPKYLFRKEGQNVTLSCEQNLNHDAMYWYRQDPGQGLRLIYYSQIVNDFQKGDIAEGYSVSREKKESFPLTVTSAQKNPTAFYLCASSTGQGLHYEQYFGPGTRLTVT.

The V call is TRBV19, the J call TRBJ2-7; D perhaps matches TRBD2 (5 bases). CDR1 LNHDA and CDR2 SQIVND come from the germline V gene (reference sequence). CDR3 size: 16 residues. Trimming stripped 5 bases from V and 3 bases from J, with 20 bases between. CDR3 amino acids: CASSSTTGNPNYEQYF. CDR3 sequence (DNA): TGTGCCAGTAGTTCCACCACCGGGAATCCCAACTACGAGCAGTACTTC.

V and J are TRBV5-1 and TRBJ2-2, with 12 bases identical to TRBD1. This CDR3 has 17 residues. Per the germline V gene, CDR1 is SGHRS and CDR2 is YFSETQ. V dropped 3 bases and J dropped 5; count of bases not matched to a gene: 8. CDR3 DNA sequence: TGCGCCAGCAGCTCCCGGGACAGGGGGCGGCGGACCGGGGAGCTGTTTTTT. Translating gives CASSSRDRGRRTGELFF.

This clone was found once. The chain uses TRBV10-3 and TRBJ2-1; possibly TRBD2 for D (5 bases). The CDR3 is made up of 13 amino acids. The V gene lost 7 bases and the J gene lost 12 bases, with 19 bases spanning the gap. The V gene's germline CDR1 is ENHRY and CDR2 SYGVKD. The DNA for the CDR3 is TGTGCCATCACCGATATCGAGAATCGGGGGCAGTTCTTC. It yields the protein CAITDIENRGQFF.

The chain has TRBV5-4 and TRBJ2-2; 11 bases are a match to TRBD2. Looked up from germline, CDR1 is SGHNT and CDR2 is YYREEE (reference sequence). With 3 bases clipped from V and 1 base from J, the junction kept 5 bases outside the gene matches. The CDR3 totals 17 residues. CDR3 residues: CASSSKTSGGNTGELFF. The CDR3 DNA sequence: TGTGCCAGCAGCTCAAAAACTAGCGGGGGGAACACCGGGGAGCTGTTTTTT.

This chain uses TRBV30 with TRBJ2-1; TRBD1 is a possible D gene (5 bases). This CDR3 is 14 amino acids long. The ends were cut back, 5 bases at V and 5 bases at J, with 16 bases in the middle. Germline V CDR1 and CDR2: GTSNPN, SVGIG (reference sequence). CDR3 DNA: TGTGCCTGGGCAGTAGTTTCAGGGCACAATGAGCAGTTCTTC. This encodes CAWAVVSGHNEQFF.

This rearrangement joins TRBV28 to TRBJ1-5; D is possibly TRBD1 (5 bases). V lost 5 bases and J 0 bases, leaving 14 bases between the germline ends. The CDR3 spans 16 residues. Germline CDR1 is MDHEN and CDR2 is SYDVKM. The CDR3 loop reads CASSPALRGSNQPQHF. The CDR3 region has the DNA TGTGCCAGCAGTCCTGCCTTGAGGGGTAGCAATCAGCCCCAGCATTTT. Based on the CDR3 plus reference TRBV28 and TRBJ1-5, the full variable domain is DVKVTQSSRYLVKRTGEKVFLECVQDMDHENMFWYRQDPGLGLRLIYFSYDVKMKEKGDIPEGYSVSREKKERFSLILESASTNQTSMYLCASSPALRGSNQPQHFGDGTRLSIL.

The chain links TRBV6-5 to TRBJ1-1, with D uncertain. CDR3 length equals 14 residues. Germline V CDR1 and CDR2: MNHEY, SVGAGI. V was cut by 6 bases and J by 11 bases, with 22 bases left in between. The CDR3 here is CASRPDNLLRGAFF. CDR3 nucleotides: TGTGCCAGCAGGCCCGATAACCTCCTCCGAGGGGCTTTCTTT.

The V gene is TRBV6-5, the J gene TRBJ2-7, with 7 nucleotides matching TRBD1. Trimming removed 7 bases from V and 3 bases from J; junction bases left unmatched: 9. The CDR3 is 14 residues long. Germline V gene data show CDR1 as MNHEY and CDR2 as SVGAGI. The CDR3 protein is CASTARQGNYEQYF. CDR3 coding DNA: TGTGCCAGCACCGCACGACAGGGTAACTACGAGCAGTACTTC.

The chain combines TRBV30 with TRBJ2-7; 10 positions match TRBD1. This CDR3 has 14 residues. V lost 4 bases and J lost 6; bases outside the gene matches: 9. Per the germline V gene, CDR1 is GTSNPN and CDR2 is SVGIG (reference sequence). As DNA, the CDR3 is TGTGCCTGGAACACCGGGACAGGGGTCGGCGAGCAGTACTTC. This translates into CAWNTGTGVGEQYF. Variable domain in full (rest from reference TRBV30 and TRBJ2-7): SQTIHQWPATLVQPVGSPLSLECTVEGTSNPNLYWYRQAAGRGLQLLFYSVGIGQISSEVPQNLSASRPQDRQFILSSKKLLLSDSGFYLCAWNTGTGVGEQYFGPGTRLTVT.

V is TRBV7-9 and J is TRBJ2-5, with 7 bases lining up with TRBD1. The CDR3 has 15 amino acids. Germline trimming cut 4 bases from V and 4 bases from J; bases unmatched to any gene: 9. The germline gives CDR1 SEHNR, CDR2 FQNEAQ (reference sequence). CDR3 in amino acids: CASSSRQGTAETQYF. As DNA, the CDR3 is TGTGCCAGCAGCTCAAGGCAGGGGACAGCAGAGACCCAGTACTTC.

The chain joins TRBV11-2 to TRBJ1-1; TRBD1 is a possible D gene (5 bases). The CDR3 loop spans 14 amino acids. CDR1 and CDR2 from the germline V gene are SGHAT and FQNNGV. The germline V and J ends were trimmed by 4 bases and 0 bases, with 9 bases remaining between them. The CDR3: CASSSGTVNTEAFF. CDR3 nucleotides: TGTGCCAGCAGCTCGGGGACGGTGAACACTGAAGCTTTCTTT. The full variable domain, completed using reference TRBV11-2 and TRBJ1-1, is EAGVAQSPRYKIIEKRQSVAFWCNPISGHATLYWYQQILGQGPKLLIQFQNNGVVDDSQLPKDRFSAERLKGVDSTLKIQPAKLEDSAVYLCASSSGTVNTEAFFGQGTRLTVV.

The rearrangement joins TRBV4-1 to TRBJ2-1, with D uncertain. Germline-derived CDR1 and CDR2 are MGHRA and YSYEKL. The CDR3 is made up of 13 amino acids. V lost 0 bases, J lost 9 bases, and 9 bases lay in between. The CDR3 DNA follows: TGCGCCAGCAGCCAAGAGGTTCCGAGTGAGCAGTTCTTC. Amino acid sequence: CASSQEVPSEQFF.

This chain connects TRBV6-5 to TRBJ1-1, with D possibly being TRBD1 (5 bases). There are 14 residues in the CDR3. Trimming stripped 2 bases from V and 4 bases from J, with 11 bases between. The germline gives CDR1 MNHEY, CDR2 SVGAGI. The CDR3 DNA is TGTGCCAGCAGTTACGGGCAGGGTAGCACTGAAGCTTTCTTT. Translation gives CASSYGQGSTEAFF.